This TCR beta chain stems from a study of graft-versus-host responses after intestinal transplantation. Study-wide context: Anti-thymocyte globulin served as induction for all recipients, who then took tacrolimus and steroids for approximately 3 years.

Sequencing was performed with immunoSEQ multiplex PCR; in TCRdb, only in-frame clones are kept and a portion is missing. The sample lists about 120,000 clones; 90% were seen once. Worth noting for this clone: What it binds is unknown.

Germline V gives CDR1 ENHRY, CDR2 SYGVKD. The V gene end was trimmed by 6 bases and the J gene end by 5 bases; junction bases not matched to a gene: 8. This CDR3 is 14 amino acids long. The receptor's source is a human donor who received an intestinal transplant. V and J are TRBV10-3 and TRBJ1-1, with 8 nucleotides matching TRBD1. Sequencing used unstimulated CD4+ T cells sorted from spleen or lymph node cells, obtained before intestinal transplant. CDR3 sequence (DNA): TGTGCCATCAGGGCCGACAGGGGAGAAACTGAAGCTTTCTTT. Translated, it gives CAIRADRGETEAFF.